This is a list of T cell receptor beta chains from one sample in a study of PD-1 blockade in classical Hodgkin lymphoma. The data were produced by immunoSEQ multiplex PCR, yet TCRdb's version contains in-frame clones alone and is incomplete. The table lists some 100,000 clones, approximately 92% of them singletons. The sample consisted of peripheral blood mononuclear cells (PBMCs), taken at baseline. These receptors all come from a human donor with classical Hodgkin lymphoma. Each CDR3 is given with its conserved first and last residue. Each record gives: D gene, V gene, clone size, J gene, CDR3 protein, CDR3 DNA. A D gene is named only where the DNA matches it firmly. Part of the rows lack a size; the others show once, few, many or a class for expanded clones.

-	TRBV12-5	-	TRBJ2-7	CASGLPLGYEQYF	TGTGCTAGTGGTTTGCCACTAGGCTACGAGCAGTACTTC
TRBD2	TRBV27	-	TRBJ2-7	CASSFFSGRTLYEQYF	TGTGCCAGCAGTTTTTTCAGCGGGAGGACTCTATACGAGCAGTACTTC
TRBD1	TRBV7-9	-	TRBJ2-7	CASSSTGTAYEQYF	TGTGCCAGCAGCAGTACCGGGACAGCCTACGAGCAGTACTTC
TRBD2	TRBV5-6	-	TRBJ2-1	CASSFAQLAPSSYNEQFF	TGTGCCAGCAGCTTCGCCCAACTAGCGCCGAGCTCCTACAATGAGCAGTTCTTC
TRBD1	TRBV7-6	once	TRBJ2-1	CASSSGTASSNEQFF	TGTGCCAGCAGTTCCGGGACAGCCTCGTCCAATGAGCAGTTCTTC
-	TRBV6-5	-	TRBJ2-1	CASSYSIGSPFSEQFF	TGTGCCAGCAGTTACTCGATCGGGAGCCCCTTTAGTGAGCAGTTCTTC
-	TRBV19	-	TRBJ1-4	CASSERGIASEKLFF	TGTGCCAGTAGTGAAAGGGGGATAGCCTCTGAAAAACTGTTTTTT
-	TRBV11-2	-	TRBJ1-2	CASSQGTANYGYTF	TGTGCCAGCAGCCAAGGGACGGCTAACTATGGCTACACCTTC
TRBD1	TRBV5-1	-	TRBJ1-3	CASSPYGTGIAGNTIYF	TGCGCCAGCAGCCCTTACGGGACAGGGATCGCTGGAAACACCATATATTTT
TRBD1	TRBV12-5	-	TRBJ1-5	CASAQGVVNQPQHF	TGTGCTAGTGCACAGGGGGTTGTCAATCAGCCCCAGCATTTT
TRBD1	TRBV6-5	once	TRBJ1-5	CASSRGQVNQPQHF	TGTGCCAGCAGCCGAGGACAGGTTAATCAGCCCCAGCATTTT
TRBD2	TRBV5-1	-	TRBJ2-3	CASSFPKIAGGPGDTQYF	TGCGCCAGCAGCTTCCCGAAAATAGCGGGAGGGCCGGGAGATACGCAGTATTTT
-	TRBV28	-	TRBJ2-5	CASSLAGSLGPGTQYF	TGTGCCAGCAGTTTAGCAGGATCTTTGGGTCCAGGGACCCAGTACTTC
-	TRBV5-1	-	TRBJ1-3	CASSLFQGGSGNTIYF	TGCGCCAGCAGCTTATTCCAGGGTGGCTCTGGAAACACCATATATTTT
TRBD1	TRBV30	-	TRBJ1-5	CAWSSPGTGLQPQHF	TGTGCCTGGAGCAGCCCCGGGACAGGTCTTCAGCCCCAGCATTTT
-	TRBV7-9	-	TRBJ1-3	CASSSLAGRKPGNTIYF	TGTGCCAGCAGCTCCCTAGCGGGCAGGAAGCCTGGAAACACCATATATTTT
-	TRBV6-5	-	TRBJ1-6	CASSYDAHNSPLHF	TGTGCCAGCAGCTACGATGCCCATAATTCACCCCTCCACTTT
-	TRBV19	-	TRBJ1-3	CASSISPNSGNTIYF	TGTGCCAGTAGTATCTCCCCGAACTCTGGAAACACCATATATTTT
-	TRBV27	-	TRBJ1-1	CASGPWTGTSTEAFF	TGTGCCAGCGGACCTTGGACCGGGACAAGCACTGAAGCTTTCTTT
TRBD2	TRBV9	few	TRBJ2-1	CASGPSGRAGNEQFF	TGTGCCAGCGGACCCAGCGGGAGGGCCGGTAATGAGCAGTTCTTC